This entry features one TCR beta chain sequence. Its specificity is not known. Germline V CDR1 and CDR2: KGHSH, LQKENI. Trimming removed 3 bases at V and 0 bases at J, with 5 bases between. The CDR3 covers 13 residues. TCRdb keeps only in-frame clones here, not all; method: immunoSEQ multiplex PCR. The profile shows 46,000 or so clones, approximately 80% of them singletons. The sample belongs to a study of OX40 agonist ivuxolimab in advanced cancers. Study-wide results and limits: Normalized T-cell clonal expansion was also low in some nonresponders. On average, a greater number of expanded clones characterised CD8+ T cells relative to CD4+.

This sequence was found in an adult with an advanced solid tumor such as melanoma, head and neck, liver or kidney cancer. This chain joins TRBV18 and TRBJ2-5; no definite D call. This specimen was CD4+ or CD8+ T cells sorted from blood, taken in a trial of the OX40 agonist ivuxolimab. The DNA of the CDR3 is TGTGCCAGCTCACCCCGGAACCAAGAGACCCAGTACTTC. Translating gives CASSPRNQETQYF.